This T cell receptor beta chain was identified during a study of T cells after yellow fever vaccination. Study-wide points: Post-booster repertoires again held most primary-vaccination clones (just under 97% CD4, 75% to 90% CD8).

This clonotype was seen a handful of times. Its antigen is not identified. A 5'RACE template-switching step, the method used to make TCR cDNA, added a universal primer site and UMIs. A single record per CDR3 protein comes from TCRdb applying MiXCR to the 5' RACE reads. The sample gives some 110,000 distinct CDR3 sequences, approximately 8.4% of which show up once; approximately 24% is in the top ten. J lost 5 bases, V lost 5 bases, and 16 bases had no gene match. Germline assignment: CDR1 SEHNR and CDR2 FQNEAQ (reference sequence). The CDR3 loop spans 17 amino acids. The source of this sequence is a man between 25 and 39 years old who received the YFV17D yellow fever vaccine. The rearrangement uses TRBV7-9 and TRBJ2-5; TRBD2 aligns across 8 bases. The material sequenced was CD8+ T cells sorted from PBMCs, taken 45 days after the yellow fever booster vaccination. CDR3 sequence (DNA): TGTGCCAGCAGCCGCGGCGGGATCGGGAGGGAGGTGGAGACCCAGTACTTC. Amino acid sequence: CASSRGGIGREVETQYF.